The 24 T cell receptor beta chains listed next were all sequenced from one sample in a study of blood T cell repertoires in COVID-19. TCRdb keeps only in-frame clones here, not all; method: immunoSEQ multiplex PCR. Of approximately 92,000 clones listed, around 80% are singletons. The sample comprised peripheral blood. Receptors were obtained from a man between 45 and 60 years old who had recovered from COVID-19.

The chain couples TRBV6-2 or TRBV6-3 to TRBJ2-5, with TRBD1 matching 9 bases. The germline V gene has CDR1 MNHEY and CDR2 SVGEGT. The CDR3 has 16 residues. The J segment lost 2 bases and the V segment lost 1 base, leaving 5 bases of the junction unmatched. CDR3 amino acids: CASSYLGTGKQETQYF. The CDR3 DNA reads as TGTGCCAGCAGTTACTTAGGGACAGGGAAGCAAGAGACCCAGTACTTC.

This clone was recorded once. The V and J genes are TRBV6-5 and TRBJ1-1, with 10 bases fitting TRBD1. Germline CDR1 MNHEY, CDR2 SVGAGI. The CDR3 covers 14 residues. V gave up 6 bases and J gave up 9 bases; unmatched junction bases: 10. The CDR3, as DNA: TGTGCCAGCAGGACAGGGGGCGCGAGTACGAAAGCTTTCTTT. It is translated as CASRTGGASTKAFF.

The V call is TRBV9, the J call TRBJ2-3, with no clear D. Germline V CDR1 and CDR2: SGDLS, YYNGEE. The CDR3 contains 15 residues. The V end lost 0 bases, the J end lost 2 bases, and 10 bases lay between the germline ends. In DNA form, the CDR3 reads TGTGCCAGCAGCGTAGTCGCAGGCTACACAGATACGCAGTATTTT. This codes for CASSVVAGYTDTQYF.

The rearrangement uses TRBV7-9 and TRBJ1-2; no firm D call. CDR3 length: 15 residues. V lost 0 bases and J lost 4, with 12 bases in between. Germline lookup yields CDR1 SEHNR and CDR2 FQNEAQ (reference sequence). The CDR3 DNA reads TGTGCCAGCAGCTTAGCGGGGATAAGCGGCTATGGCTACACCTTC. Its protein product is CASSLAGISGYGYTF.

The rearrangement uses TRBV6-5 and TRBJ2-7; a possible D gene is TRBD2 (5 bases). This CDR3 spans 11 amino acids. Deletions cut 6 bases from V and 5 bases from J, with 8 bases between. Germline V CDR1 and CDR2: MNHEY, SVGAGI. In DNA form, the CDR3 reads TGTGCCAGCAGCACTAGGAACGAGCAGTACTTC. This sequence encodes CASSTRNEQYF.

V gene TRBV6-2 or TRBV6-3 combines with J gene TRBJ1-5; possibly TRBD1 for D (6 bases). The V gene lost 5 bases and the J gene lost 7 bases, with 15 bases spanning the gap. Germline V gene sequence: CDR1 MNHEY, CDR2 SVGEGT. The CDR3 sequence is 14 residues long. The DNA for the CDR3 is TGTGCCAGCAGTGATCAAATCAGGGGACAGCCCCAGCATTTT. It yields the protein CASSDQIRGQPQHF.

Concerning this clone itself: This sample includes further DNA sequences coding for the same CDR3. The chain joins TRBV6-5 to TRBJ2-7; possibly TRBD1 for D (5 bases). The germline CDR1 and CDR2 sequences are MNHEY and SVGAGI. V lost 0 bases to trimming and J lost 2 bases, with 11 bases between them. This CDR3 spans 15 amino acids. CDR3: CASSYSGLAAYEQYF. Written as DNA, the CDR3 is TGTGCCAGCAGTTACTCGGGGCTGGCGGCCTACGAGCAGTACTTC.

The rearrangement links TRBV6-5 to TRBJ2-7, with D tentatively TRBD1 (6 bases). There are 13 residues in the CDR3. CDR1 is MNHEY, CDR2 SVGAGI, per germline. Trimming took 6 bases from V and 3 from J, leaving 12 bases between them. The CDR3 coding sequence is TGTGCCAGCAGGCCCGGACAGATCTACGAGCAGTACTTC. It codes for CASRPGQIYEQYF.

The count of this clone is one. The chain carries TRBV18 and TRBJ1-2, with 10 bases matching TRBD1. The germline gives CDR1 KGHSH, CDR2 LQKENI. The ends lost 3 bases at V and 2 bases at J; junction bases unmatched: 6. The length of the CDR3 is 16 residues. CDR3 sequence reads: CASSPGQGTSNYGYTF. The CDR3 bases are TGTGCCAGCTCACCGGGACAGGGGACGTCCAACTATGGCTACACCTTC.

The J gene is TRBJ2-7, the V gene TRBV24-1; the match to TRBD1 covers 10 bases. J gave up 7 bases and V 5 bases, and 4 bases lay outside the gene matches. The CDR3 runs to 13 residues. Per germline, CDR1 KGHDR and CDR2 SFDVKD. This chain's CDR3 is CATSGQGAREQYF. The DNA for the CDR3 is TGTGCCACCAGTGGACAGGGGGCAAGGGAGCAGTACTTC.

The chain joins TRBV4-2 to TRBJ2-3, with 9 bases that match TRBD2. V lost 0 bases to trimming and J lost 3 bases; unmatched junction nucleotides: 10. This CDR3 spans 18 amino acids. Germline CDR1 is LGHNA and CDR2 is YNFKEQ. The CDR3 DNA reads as TGTGCCAGCAGCCAAGATCAAGGGAGCGGGAGGATGACAGATACGCAGTATTTT. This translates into CASSQDQGSGRMTDTQYF.

The CDR3 DNA follows: TGTGCCAGCAGCCAAGAAGGGTCAGGGACTAACTATGGCTACACCTTC. Protein product: CASSQEGSGTNYGYTF. The chain recombines TRBV4-2 with TRBJ1-2; the D gene is possibly TRBD1 (5 bases). Trimming removed 0 bases at V and 0 bases at J, with 11 bases between. Germline loops: CDR1 LGHNA, CDR2 YNFKEQ. The CDR3 is made up of 16 amino acids.

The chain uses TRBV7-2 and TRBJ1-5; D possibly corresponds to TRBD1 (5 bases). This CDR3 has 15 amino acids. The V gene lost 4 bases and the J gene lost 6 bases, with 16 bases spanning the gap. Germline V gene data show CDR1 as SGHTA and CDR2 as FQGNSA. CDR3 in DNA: TGTGCCAGCAGCTCTTACGGGGGGTCTTCTCAGCCCCAGCATTTT. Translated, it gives CASSSYGGSSQPQHF.

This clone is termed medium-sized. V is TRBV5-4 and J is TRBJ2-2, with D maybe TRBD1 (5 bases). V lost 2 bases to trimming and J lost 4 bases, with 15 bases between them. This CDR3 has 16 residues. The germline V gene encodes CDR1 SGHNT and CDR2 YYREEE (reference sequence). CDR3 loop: CASSLGAYSSTGELFF. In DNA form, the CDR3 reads TGTGCCAGCAGCTTAGGGGCTTACTCCAGCACCGGGGAGCTGTTTTTT.

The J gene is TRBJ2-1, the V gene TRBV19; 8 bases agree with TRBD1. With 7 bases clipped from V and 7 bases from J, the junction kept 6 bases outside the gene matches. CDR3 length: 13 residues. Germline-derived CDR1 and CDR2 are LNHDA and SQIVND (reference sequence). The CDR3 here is CASTPTGGNEQFF. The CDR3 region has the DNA TGTGCCAGTACCCCTACAGGGGGTAATGAGCAGTTCTTC.

The CDR3 sequence: CAISVASAGNTIYF. CDR3 nucleotides: TGTGCCATCAGTGTGGCTTCTGCCGGAAACACCATATATTTT. V and J are TRBV10-3 and TRBJ1-3; D call uncertain. CDR1 is ENHRY, CDR2 SYGVKD, per germline. V was pared by 4 bases and J by 4 bases, with 11 bases between. CDR3 size: 14 residues.

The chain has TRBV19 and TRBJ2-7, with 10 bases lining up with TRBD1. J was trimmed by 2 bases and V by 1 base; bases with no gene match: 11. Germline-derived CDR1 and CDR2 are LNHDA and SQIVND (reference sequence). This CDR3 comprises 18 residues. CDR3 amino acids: CASSIVSTGGPFTYEQYF. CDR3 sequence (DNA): TGTGCCAGTAGTATAGTTTCGACAGGGGGCCCATTTACCTACGAGCAGTACTTC.

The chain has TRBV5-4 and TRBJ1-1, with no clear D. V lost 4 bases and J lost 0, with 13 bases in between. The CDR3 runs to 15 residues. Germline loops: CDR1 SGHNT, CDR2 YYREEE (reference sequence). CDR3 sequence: CASSPQRGVNTEAFF. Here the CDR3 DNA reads TGTGCCAGCAGCCCCCAGCGGGGAGTGAACACTGAAGCTTTCTTT.

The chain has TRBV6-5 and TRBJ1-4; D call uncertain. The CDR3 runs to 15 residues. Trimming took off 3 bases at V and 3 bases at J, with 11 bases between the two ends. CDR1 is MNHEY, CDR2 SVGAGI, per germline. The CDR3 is CASSYSGSPNEKLFF. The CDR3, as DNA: TGTGCCAGCAGTTATTCCGGGAGCCCTAATGAAAAACTGTTTTTT.

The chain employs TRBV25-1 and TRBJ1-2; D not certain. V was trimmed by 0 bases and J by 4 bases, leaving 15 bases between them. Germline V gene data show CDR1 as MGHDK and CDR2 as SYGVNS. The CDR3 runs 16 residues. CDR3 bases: TGTGCCAGCAGTGAATACACCGACCGGAGGATCTATGGCTACACCTTC. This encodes CASSEYTDRRIYGYTF.

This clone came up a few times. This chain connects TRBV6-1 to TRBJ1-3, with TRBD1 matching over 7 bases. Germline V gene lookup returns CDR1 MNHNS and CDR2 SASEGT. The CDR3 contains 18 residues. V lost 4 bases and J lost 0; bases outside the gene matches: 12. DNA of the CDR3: TGTGCCAGCAGTGCGTGGGACAGTTTCACCCCCTCTGGAAACACCATATATTTT. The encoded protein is CASSAWDSFTPSGNTIYF.

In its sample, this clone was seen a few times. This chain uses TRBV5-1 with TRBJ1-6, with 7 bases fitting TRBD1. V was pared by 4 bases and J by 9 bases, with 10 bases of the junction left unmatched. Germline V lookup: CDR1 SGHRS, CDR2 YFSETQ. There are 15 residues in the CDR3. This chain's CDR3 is CASSPGTVEGSPLHF. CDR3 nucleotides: TGCGCCAGCAGCCCCGGGACAGTCGAGGGTTCACCCCTCCACTTT.

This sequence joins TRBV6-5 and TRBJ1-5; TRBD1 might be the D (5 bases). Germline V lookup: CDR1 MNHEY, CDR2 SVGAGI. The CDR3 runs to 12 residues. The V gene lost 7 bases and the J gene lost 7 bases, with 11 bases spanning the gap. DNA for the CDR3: TGTGCCAGCAATCAGGGTCCCCAGCCCCAGCATTTT. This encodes CASNQGPQPQHF.

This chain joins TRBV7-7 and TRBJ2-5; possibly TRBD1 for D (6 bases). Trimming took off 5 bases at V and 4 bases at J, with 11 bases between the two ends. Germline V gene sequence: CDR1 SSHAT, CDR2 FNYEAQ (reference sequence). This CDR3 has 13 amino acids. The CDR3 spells CASSNRRGETQYF. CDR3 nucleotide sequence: TGTGCCAGCAGCAACCGCAGGGGAGAGACCCAGTACTTC.